One sample yielded the 25 T cell receptor beta chains listed below, sequenced in a study of OX40 agonist ivuxolimab in advanced cancers. Produced via immunoSEQ multiplex PCR; TCRdb's table is partial and in-frame only. The table has fewer than 95,000 clones, about 87% seen once; the top ten hold nearly 7.5%. This specimen consisted of CD4+ or CD8+ T cells sorted from blood, obtained in a trial of the OX40 agonist ivuxolimab. The source is an adult with an advanced solid tumor such as melanoma, head and neck, liver or kidney cancer.

The gene calls are TRBV30 and TRBJ1-3, with D tentatively TRBD1 (5 bases). Germline V CDR1 and CDR2: GTSNPN, SVGIG (reference sequence). This CDR3 region has 15 residues. The V end was cut by 0 bases, the J end by 1 base, with 10 bases between. The CDR3 sequence is CAWSVLWGSGNTIYF. CDR3 nucleotide sequence: TGTGCCTGGAGTGTATTGTGGGGGTCTGGAAACACCATATATTTT.

The chain carries TRBV7-8 and TRBJ1-1; D possibly corresponds to TRBD1 (5 bases). Germline values: CDR1 SGHVS, CDR2 FQNEAQ. V lost 3 bases and J 2 bases, leaving 7 bases between the germline ends. The CDR3 covers 13 residues. The CDR3 sequence: CASSLTDNTEAFF. CDR3 bases: TGTGCCAGCAGCTTGACAGATAACACTGAAGCTTTCTTT.

The CDR3 loop is CASSHIGLAGVYEQFF. The CDR3, as DNA: TGTGCCAGCAGCCATATCGGACTAGCGGGAGTTTATGAGCAGTTCTTC. The rearrangement uses TRBV7-9 and TRBJ2-1, with 13 bases that match TRBD2. J was trimmed by 8 bases and V by 5 bases; bases with no gene match: 9. Germline V gives CDR1 SEHNR, CDR2 FQNEAQ (reference sequence). The CDR3 contains 16 residues.

This clone came up once. V is TRBV2 and J is TRBJ1-5, with 9 bases identical to TRBD1. The germline V gene has CDR1 SNHLY and CDR2 FYNNEI. The CDR3 covers 15 residues. V lost 4 bases and J lost 7; bases outside the gene matches: 8. CDR3 sequence reads: CASSVPTGGRQPQHF. The CDR3 nucleotides read TGTGCCAGCAGTGTTCCAACAGGGGGCAGGCAGCCCCAGCATTTT.

This sequence joins TRBV5-4 and TRBJ2-3; 8 nucleotides match TRBD2. Trimming at V came to 2 bases and at J to 6 bases, leaving 5 bases not matched to a gene. The CDR3 loop spans 14 amino acids. CDR1 is SGHNT and CDR2 is YYREEE in the germline V gene (reference sequence). The DNA of the CDR3 is TGTGCCAGCAGCTTAAGCGGGAGAGCCGATACGCAGTATTTT. This codes for CASSLSGRADTQYF.

Worth noting for this clone: The same CDR3 is also encoded by other DNA sequences in this sample. The CDR3 nucleotides are TGTGCCAGCAGCTCTACCTACGAGCAGTACTTC. Its translation is CASSSTYEQYF. The chain joins TRBV27 to TRBJ2-7, with no clear D. The V gene's germline CDR1 is MNHEY and CDR2 SMNVEV (reference sequence). The V and J ends lost 6 bases and 2 bases respectively, with 5 bases between them. The CDR3 is 11 residues long.

In DNA, the CDR3 is TGTGCCAGCAGCTTCTTACAGGGACAAACGAACACCGGGGAGCTGTTTTTT. Translated: CASSFLQGQTNTGELFF. The V and J genes are TRBV11-3 and TRBJ2-2; D perhaps matches TRBD1 (6 bases). This CDR3 has 17 amino acids. The germline V gene has CDR1 SGHNT and CDR2 YENEEA. Between the trimmed V and J ends, which lost 3 bases and 0 bases, there was a span of 14 bases. Drawing the rest from reference TRBV11-3 and TRBJ2-2, the complete variable domain is EAGVVQSPRYKIIEKKQPVAFWCNPISGHNTLYWYLQNLGQGPELLIRYENEEAVDDSQLPKDRFSAERLKGVDSTLKIQPAELGDSAVYLCASSFLQGQTNTGELFFGEGSRLTVL.

This chain uses TRBV5-1 with TRBJ2-4; 7 nucleotides match TRBD1. Unmatched junction bases numbered 5, after V lost 4 bases and J lost 7 bases. The CDR3 sequence is 13 residues long. Germline V gene sequence: CDR1 SGHRS, CDR2 YFSETQ. Here the CDR3 DNA reads TGCGCCAGCAGCAGACAGGGTAATAACATTCAGTACTTC. It specifies CASSRQGNNIQYF.

The J gene is TRBJ2-1, the V gene TRBV5-1, with a weak D call TRBD2 (6 bases). This CDR3 has 15 residues. The V end was cut by 2 bases, the J end by 5 bases, with 14 bases between. In germline, CDR1 is SGHRS, CDR2 YFSETQ. Here the CDR3 DNA reads TGCGCCAGCAGCTTTCTCAGGGAGGAAAACAATGAGCAGTTCTTC. Translation: CASSFLREENNEQFF.

This chain connects TRBV10-3 to TRBJ1-5; D is uncertain. Trimming cost V 4 bases and J 3 bases, with 4 bases left between them. The germline V gene has CDR1 ENHRY and CDR2 SYGVKD. The CDR3 extends over 12 amino acids. The CDR3 DNA is TGTGCCATCAGTGGGGACAATCAGCCCCAGCATTTT. It encodes CAISGDNQPQHF.

The V and J genes are TRBV5-4 and TRBJ2-1, with D maybe TRBD2 (5 bases). The CDR3 length is 16 residues. V lost 6 bases and J lost 0, with 16 bases in between. Germline CDR1 is SGHNT and CDR2 is YYREEE (reference sequence). The CDR3 nucleotides read TGTGCCAGCACCCTTGGAGGCTTCTTCTCCTACAATGAGCAGTTCTTC. Translation: CASTLGGFFSYNEQFF.

The V call is TRBV28, the J call TRBJ2-4, with TRBD1 matching over 7 bases. The germline CDR1 and CDR2 sequences are MDHEN and SYDVKM. The V and J ends lost 6 bases and 3 bases, in that order; junction bases with no gene match: 5. The CDR3 sequence is 14 residues long. Written as DNA, the CDR3 is TGTGCCAGCAGCTCTGGGACAGTCAAAAACATTCAGTACTTC. It yields the protein CASSSGTVKNIQYF.

The genes are TRBV9 and TRBJ2-7; TRBD2 matches 9 bases. V gave up 0 bases and J gave up 3 bases; unmatched junction bases: 4. CDR1 is SGDLS and CDR2 is YYNGEE in the germline V gene. The CDR3 totals 15 residues. The CDR3 region is CASSVGGLALYEQYF. CDR3 DNA sequence: TGTGCCAGCAGCGTAGGCGGACTAGCGCTCTACGAGCAGTACTTC.

The chain combines TRBV11-2 with TRBJ2-7; possible D gene TRBD1, 5 bases. Trimming took off 4 bases at V and 5 bases at J, with 18 bases between the two ends. Germline lookup yields CDR1 SGHAT and CDR2 FQNNGV. CDR3 length: 15 residues. DNA of the CDR3: TGTGCCAGCAGCTCCCCCTTGGATAGGGGTGACGAGCAGTACTTC. Residues: CASSSPLDRGDEQYF.

The CDR3 is CSVQGSYNEQFF. In DNA form, the CDR3 reads TGCAGCGTCCAGGGGTCCTACAATGAGCAGTTCTTC. The rearrangement links TRBV29-1 to TRBJ2-1, with a weak D call TRBD1 (6 bases). Germline V gives CDR1 SQVTM, CDR2 ANQGSEA. The CDR3 consists of 12 residues. V gave up 6 bases and J gave up 1 base, with 7 bases separating them.

The chain couples TRBV2 to TRBJ2-2; D not certain. The CDR3 has 11 amino acids. Germline values: CDR1 SNHLY, CDR2 FYNNEI. V was cut by 8 bases and J by 7 bases, with 8 bases left in between. CDR3 DNA: TGTGCCAGCGATTTAGGCGGGGAGCTGTTTTTT. It is translated as CASDLGGELFF.

The table lists this clone with a count of one. CDR3 in amino acids: CASRRPGLDVSYTF. As DNA, the CDR3 is TGTGCCAGCAGACGCCCGGGACTCGACGTCAGCTACACCTTC. This chain links TRBV11-2 with TRBJ1-2; the D gene is possibly TRBD1 (5 bases). V was cut by 6 bases and J by 9 bases, with 20 bases left in between. Looked up from germline, CDR1 is SGHAT and CDR2 is FQNNGV. CDR3 size: 14 residues.

This chain links TRBV9 with TRBJ2-3, with 7 bases lining up with TRBD1. Germline values: CDR1 SGDLS, CDR2 YYNGEE. CDR3 length: 14 residues. V lost 2 bases to trimming and J lost 5 bases; unmatched junction nucleotides: 5. CDR3 sequence reads: CASSVPRGRDTQYF. CDR3 in DNA: TGTGCCAGCAGCGTCCCTAGGGGGCGAGATACGCAGTATTTT.

This clone was observed a single time. The V and J genes are TRBV27 and TRBJ2-7; D gene uncertain. Germline CDR1 is MNHEY and CDR2 is SMNVEV (reference sequence). The CDR3 extends over 10 amino acids. V was trimmed by 6 bases and J by 3 bases, leaving 3 bases between them. CDR3 sequence: CASSRYEQYF. Here the CDR3 DNA reads TGTGCCAGCAGCCGCTACGAGCAGTACTTC.

The chain links TRBV30 to TRBJ2-7, with 7 bases matching TRBD2. After removal of 1 base from V and 2 bases from J, the junction contained 5 bases not matched to a gene. CDR1 GTSNPN and CDR2 SVGIG come from the germline V gene (reference sequence). This CDR3 has 14 amino acids. DNA for the CDR3: TGTGCCTGGAGTGCGGTTAGCGGGCCCTACGAGCAGTACTTC. This encodes CAWSAVSGPYEQYF. The whole variable domain, filled in from reference TRBV30 and TRBJ2-7, reads SQTIHQWPATLVQPVGSPLSLECTVEGTSNPNLYWYRQAAGRGLQLLFYSVGIGQISSEVPQNLSASRPQDRQFILSSKKLLLSDSGFYLCAWSAVSGPYEQYFGPGTRLTVT.

The rearrangement links TRBV27 to TRBJ2-7; TRBD2 agrees at 11 bases. V was pared by 2 bases and J by 6 bases, with 6 bases of the junction left unmatched. The CDR3 loop spans 15 amino acids. The germline CDR1 and CDR2 sequences are MNHEY and SMNVEV (reference sequence). The CDR3 loop reads CASSLMTSGKGEQYF. The CDR3 nucleotides read TGTGCCAGCAGTTTAATGACTAGCGGGAAGGGCGAGCAGTACTTC.

V and J are TRBV11-3 and TRBJ1-3, with a possible D match to TRBD1 (5 bases). The V gene's germline CDR1 is SGHNT and CDR2 YENEEA. This CDR3 has 13 residues. V was clipped by 7 bases and J by 4 bases, with 11 bases between them. CDR3 loop: CASNAGPGNTIYF. Written as DNA, the CDR3 is TGTGCCAGCAATGCAGGGCCCGGAAACACCATATATTTT.

The chain has TRBV5-4 and TRBJ2-2, with no clear D. This CDR3 is built from 12 residues. V lost 4 bases and J lost 2, with 3 bases in between. The germline gives CDR1 SGHNT, CDR2 YYREEE (reference sequence). The CDR3 DNA sequence: TGTGCCAGCAGCGTTAACACCGGGGAGCTGTTTTTT. It encodes CASSVNTGELFF.

This chain links TRBV27 with TRBJ2-3; D is undetermined. The germline V and J ends were trimmed by 0 bases and 6 bases, with 19 bases remaining between them. Germline loops: CDR1 MNHEY, CDR2 SMNVEV (reference sequence). This CDR3 contains 17 residues. The CDR3 here is CASSLSQRTPHTDTQYF. Here the CDR3 DNA reads TGTGCCAGCAGTTTATCTCAAAGGACCCCGCACACGGATACGCAGTATTTT.

This clone has a handful of counts. The chain recombines TRBV6-1 with TRBJ2-3; TRBD2 might be the D (6 bases). The CDR3 runs 15 residues. V gave up 3 bases and J gave up 0 bases, with 10 bases separating them. CDR1 and CDR2 from the germline V gene are MNHNS and SASEGT. For the CDR3, the DNA is TGTGCCAGCAGTGAGAGGGAGGAAAGCACAGATACGCAGTATTTT. Translation gives CASSEREESTDTQYF.